The entry below gives a single T cell receptor beta chain sequence along with its context. TCRdb's table, derived via immunoSEQ multiplex PCR, lists solely in-frame clones and lacks some. In the table there are 150,000 to 200,000 clones, around 88% of which are singletons. The source of the sample is a study of control samples from healthy donors and cancer patients. The CDR3 has 13 residues. The V gene lost 3 bases and the J gene lost 4 bases, with 9 bases spanning the gap. Per the germline V gene, CDR1 is KGHSH and CDR2 is LQKENI. The sequence was obtained from a man aged 18-30 years in good health. Material: blood. The chain recombines TRBV18 with TRBJ1-2; D gene uncertain. The CDR3 DNA sequence: TGTGCCAGCTCACCTGGGGAGGGCTATGGCTACACCTTC. The encoded protein is CASSPGEGYGYTF.